The clone carrying this T cell receptor beta chain was found a few times. This specimen comes from a study of blood T cell repertoires in COVID-19. Study context: Acute-phase and convalescent COVID-19 samples originated in the United States, Italy and Spain.

Sequencing used immunoSEQ multiplex PCR; TCRdb keeps in-frame clones, though not all of them. Among 150,000 to 200,000 clones listed, around 83% were seen once. The CDR3 runs 14 residues. V lost 5 bases to trimming and J lost 4 bases, with 13 bases between them. Germline loops: CDR1 SGHNT, CDR2 YENEEA. Sequences were obtained from PBMCs or T cells enriched from blood (not recorded which). The clonotype was recovered from a woman in her 50s in a cohort exposed to, infected with or recovered from COVID-19 (not recorded which). The chain is built from TRBV11-3 and TRBJ2-3; D might be TRBD1 (5 bases). The CDR3 nucleotides read TGTGCCAGCAGCAAGGGGCGGTCCTCAGATACGCAGTATTTT. Residues: CASSKGRSSDTQYF.